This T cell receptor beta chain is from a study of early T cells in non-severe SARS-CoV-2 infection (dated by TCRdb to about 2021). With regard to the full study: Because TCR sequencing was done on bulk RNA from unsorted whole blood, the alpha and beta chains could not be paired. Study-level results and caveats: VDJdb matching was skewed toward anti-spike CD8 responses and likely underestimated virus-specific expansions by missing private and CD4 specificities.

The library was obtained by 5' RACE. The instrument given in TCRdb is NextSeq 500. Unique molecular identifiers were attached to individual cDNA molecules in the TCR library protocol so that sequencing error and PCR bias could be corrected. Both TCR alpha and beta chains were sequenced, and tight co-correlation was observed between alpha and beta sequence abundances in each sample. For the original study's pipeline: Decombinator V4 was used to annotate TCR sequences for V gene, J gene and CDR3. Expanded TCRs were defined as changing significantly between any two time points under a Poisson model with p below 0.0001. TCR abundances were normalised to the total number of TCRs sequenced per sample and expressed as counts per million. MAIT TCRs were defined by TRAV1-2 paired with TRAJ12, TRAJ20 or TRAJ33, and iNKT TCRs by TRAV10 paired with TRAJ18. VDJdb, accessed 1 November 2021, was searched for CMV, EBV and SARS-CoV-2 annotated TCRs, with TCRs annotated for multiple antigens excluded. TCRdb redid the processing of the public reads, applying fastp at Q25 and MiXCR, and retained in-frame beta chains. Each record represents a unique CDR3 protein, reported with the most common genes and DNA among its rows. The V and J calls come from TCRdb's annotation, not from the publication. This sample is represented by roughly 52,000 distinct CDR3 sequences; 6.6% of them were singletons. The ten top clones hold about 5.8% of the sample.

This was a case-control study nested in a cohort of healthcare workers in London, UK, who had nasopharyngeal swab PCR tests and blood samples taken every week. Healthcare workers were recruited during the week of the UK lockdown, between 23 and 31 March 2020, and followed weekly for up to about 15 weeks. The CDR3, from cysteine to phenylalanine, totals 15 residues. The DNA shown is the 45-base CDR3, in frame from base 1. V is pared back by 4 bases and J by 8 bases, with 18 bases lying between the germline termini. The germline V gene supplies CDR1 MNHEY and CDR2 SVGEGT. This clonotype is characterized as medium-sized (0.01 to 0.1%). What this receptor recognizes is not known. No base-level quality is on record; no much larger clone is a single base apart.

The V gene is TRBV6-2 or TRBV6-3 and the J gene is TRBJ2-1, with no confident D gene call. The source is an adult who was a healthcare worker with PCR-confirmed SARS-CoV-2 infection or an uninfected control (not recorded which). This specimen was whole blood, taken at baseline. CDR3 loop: CASSLQPSIFHEQFF. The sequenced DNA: TGTGCCAGCAGTTTACAGCCTTCTATTTTCCATGAGCAGTTCTTC.